The T cell receptor beta chain described here comes from a study of CD8+CD57+ T cells in acquired aplastic anemia. It was genomic DNA that served as the template for profiling TCR beta VDJ and CDR3. TCRdb analysed the reads with MiXCR anew, one entry per CDR3 protein. The sample records some 160,000 distinct CDR3 sequences, about 50% being singletons. This clonotype turned up a few times. Selection for sequencing was limited to patients who had shown CD8+CD57+ cell expansion by flow cytometry. This CDR3 is built from 20 residues. Trimming shortened V by 0 bases and J by 3 bases, and 24 bases separated the two germline ends. Germline CDR1 and CDR2: LGHNA and YNFKEQ.

The clonotype originates from a human donor with aplastic anemia. The chain links TRBV4-2 to TRBJ2-1; tentative D call: TRBD2 (6 bases). The sequenced material came from sorted CD4+, CD8+, or CD8+CD57+ T cells (not recorded which) from PBMCs. The CDR3 is CASSQDRGSGQTLDYNEQFF. CDR3 nucleotide sequence: TGTGCCAGCAGCCAAGATCGAGGGAGCGGGCAAACCTTGGACTACAATGAGCAGTTCTTC.